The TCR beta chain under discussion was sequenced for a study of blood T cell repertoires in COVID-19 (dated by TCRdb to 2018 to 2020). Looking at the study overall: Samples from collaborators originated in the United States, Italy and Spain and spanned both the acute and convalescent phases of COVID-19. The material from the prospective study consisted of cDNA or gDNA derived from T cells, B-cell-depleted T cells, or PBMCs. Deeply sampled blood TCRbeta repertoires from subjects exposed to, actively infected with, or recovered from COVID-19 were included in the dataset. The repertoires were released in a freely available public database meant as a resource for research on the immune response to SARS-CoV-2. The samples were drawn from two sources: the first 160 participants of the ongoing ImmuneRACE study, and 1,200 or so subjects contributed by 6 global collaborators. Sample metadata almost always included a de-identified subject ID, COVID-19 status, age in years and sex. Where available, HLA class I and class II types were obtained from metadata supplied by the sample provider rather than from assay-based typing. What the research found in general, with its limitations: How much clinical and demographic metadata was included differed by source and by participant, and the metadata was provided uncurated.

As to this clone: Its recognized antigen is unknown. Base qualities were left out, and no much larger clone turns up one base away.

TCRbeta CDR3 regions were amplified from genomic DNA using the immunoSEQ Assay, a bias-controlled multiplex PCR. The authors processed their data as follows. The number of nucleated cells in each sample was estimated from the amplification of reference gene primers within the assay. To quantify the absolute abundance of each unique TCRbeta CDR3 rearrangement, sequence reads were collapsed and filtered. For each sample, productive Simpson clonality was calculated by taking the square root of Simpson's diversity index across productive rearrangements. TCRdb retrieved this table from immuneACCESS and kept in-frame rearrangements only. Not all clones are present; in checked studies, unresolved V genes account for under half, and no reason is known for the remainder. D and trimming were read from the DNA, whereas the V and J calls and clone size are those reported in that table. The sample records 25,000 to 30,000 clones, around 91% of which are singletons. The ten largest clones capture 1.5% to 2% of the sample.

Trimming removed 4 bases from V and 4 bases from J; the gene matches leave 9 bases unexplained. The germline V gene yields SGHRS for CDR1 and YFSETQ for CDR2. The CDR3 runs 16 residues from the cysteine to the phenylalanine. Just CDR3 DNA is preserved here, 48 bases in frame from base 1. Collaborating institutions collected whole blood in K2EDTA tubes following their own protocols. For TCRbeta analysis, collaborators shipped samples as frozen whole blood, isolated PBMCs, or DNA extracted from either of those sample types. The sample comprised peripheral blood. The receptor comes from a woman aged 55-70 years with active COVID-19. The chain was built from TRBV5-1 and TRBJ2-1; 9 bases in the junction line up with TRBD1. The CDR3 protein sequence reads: CASSTARDRAYNEQFF. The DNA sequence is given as TGCGCCAGCAGCACCGCCCGGGACAGGGCGTACAATGAGCAGTTCTTC.